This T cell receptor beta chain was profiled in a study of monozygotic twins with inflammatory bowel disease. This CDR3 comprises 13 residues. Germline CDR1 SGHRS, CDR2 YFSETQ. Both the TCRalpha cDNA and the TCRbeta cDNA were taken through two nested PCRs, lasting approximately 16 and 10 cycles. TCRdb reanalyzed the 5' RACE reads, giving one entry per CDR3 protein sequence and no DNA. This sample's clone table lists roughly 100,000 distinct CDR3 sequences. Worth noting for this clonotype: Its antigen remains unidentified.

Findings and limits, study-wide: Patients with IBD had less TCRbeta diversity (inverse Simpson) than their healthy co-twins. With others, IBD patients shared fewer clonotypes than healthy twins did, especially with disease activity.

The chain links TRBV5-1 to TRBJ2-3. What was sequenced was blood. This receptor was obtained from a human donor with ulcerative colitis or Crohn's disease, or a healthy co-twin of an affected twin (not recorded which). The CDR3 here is CASSLEVAFGQYF.